Below, 26 T cell receptor beta chains from the same sample are listed, as sequenced in a study of blood T cell repertoires in COVID-19. Sequencing used immunoSEQ multiplex PCR; TCRdb keeps in-frame clones, though not all of them. The sample carries more than 90,000 clones, more than 60% recorded once. The sample consisted of peripheral blood. The receptors stem from a middle-aged man with acute or convalescent COVID-19.

The V call is TRBV27, the J call TRBJ2-2; TRBD2 matches 13 bases. V gave up 6 bases and J gave up 0 bases; unmatched junction bases: 7. The CDR3 covers 18 residues. Germline V gives CDR1 MNHEY, CDR2 SMNVEV (reference sequence). CDR3 nucleotide sequence: TGTGCCAGCAGACGGACTAGCGGGAGTCCCGCGAACACCGGGGAGCTGTTTTTT. Amino acid sequence: CASRRTSGSPANTGELFF.

This clone appeared a few times. This chain links TRBV19 with TRBJ1-1; perhaps TRBD1 as D (5 bases). CDR3 size: 16 residues. Germline CDR1 LNHDA, CDR2 SQIVND (reference sequence). The ends were cut back, 2 bases at V and 1 base at J, with 14 bases in the middle. DNA for the CDR3: TGTGCCAGTAGTATAAGCCGGGGGTCGGAGAACACTGAAGCTTTCTTT. This sequence encodes CASSISRGSENTEAFF.

CDR3 nucleotides: TGCAGTGCTAGTTCCTCCATTTTCTTGCGAACTAGCACAGATACGCAGTATTTT. Encoded protein: CSASSSIFLRTSTDTQYF. The chain combines TRBV20-1 with TRBJ2-3; D gene ambiguous. This CDR3 region has 18 residues. Germline-derived CDR1 and CDR2 are DFQATT and SNEGSKA (reference sequence). V lost 3 bases and J 0 bases, leaving 22 bases between the germline ends.

The chain joins TRBV9 to TRBJ1-2; D is possibly TRBD1 (6 bases). Trimming took 0 bases from V and 1 from J, leaving 10 bases between them. Germline V CDR1 and CDR2: SGDLS, YYNGEE. The CDR3 extends over 15 amino acids. CDR3 loop: CASSVEDSLNYGYTF. The DNA for the CDR3 is TGTGCCAGCAGCGTAGAGGACAGTCTTAACTATGGCTACACCTTC.

Only a few counts were recorded for this clone. J is TRBJ1-1 and V is TRBV9, with D unresolved. Per germline, CDR1 SGDLS and CDR2 YYNGEE. V was clipped by 3 bases and J by 3 bases, with 9 bases between them. CDR3 length: 13 amino acids. CDR3 sequence (DNA): TGTGCCAGCAGCGAAGGTGCGGACACTGAAGCTTTCTTT. It encodes CASSEGADTEAFF.

The genes are TRBV7-9 and TRBJ1-6; tentative D call: TRBD1 (5 bases). CDR1 is SEHNR, CDR2 FQNEAQ, per germline (reference sequence). The CDR3 length is 16 residues. The V gene lost 4 bases and the J gene lost 7 bases, with 17 bases spanning the gap. The CDR3, as DNA: TGTGCCAGCAGCTCAAACTCCAGGGTTCCAAATTCACCCCTCCACTTT. Its protein product is CASSSNSRVPNSPLHF.

This chain connects TRBV10-3 to TRBJ1-6, with TRBD1 matching over 9 bases. Germline V gives CDR1 ENHRY, CDR2 SYGVKD. CDR3 size: 19 residues. V lost 5 bases, J lost 4 bases, and 15 bases stayed unmatched. DNA for the CDR3: TGTGCCATCAGTCTCCGGGACAGGGATATTCCCGGTTATAATTCACCCCTCCACTTT. Translation gives CAISLRDRDIPGYNSPLHF.

The V call is TRBV5-1, the J call TRBJ1-3; no clear D. V was clipped by 0 bases and J by 0 bases, with 7 bases between them. The CDR3 extends over 15 amino acids. CDR1 SGHRS and CDR2 YFSETQ come from the germline V gene. The DNA for the CDR3 is TGCGCCAGCAGCTTGGCCTCCTCCTCTGGAAACACCATATATTTT. This translates into CASSLASSSGNTIYF. The variable domain in full, with the rest retrieved from reference TRBV5-1 and TRBJ1-3, is KAGVTQTPRYLIKTRGQQVTLSCSPISGHRSVSWYQQTPGQGLQFLFEYFSETQRNKGNFPGRFSGRQFSNSRSEMNVSTLELGDSALYLCASSLASSSGNTIYFGEGSWLTVV.

This clone was detected only a few times. The chain couples TRBV4-1 to TRBJ2-3; the match to TRBD1 covers 9 bases. CDR1 is MGHRA, CDR2 YSYEKL, per germline. The CDR3 sequence is 15 residues long. Trimming cost V 4 bases and J 1 base; bases outside gene matches: 3. CDR3 sequence reads: CASSLGQGGTDTQYF. CDR3 bases: TGCGCCAGCAGCCTGGGACAGGGCGGCACAGATACGCAGTATTTT.

This sequence joins TRBV5-6 and TRBJ1-4; 9 bases are shared with TRBD1. The ends lost 2 bases at V and 6 bases at J; junction bases unmatched: 2. The germline CDR1 and CDR2 sequences are SGHDT and YYEEEE. This CDR3 region has 14 residues. CDR3 in amino acids: CASSFDRGDEKLFF. The CDR3 nucleotides are TGTGCCAGCAGCTTCGACAGGGGGGATGAAAAACTGTTTTTT.

V gene TRBV6-5 combines with J gene TRBJ2-1; the match to TRBD2 covers 9 bases. Looked up from germline, CDR1 is MNHEY and CDR2 is SVGAGI. This CDR3 region has 15 residues. Trimming cost V 0 bases and J 8 bases; bases outside gene matches: 5. This CDR3 is CASSYSRSGRYEQFF. DNA of the CDR3: TGTGCCAGCAGTTACTCTCGTAGCGGGAGATATGAGCAGTTCTTC.

The genes are TRBV3-1 (or the pseudogene TRBV3-2) and TRBJ1-2; D gene unclear. V was cut by 1 base and J by 8 bases, with 11 bases left in between. This CDR3 region has 13 residues. Germline loops: CDR1 LGHDT, CDR2 YNNKEL (reference sequence). The CDR3 DNA reads as TGTGCCAGCAGCCAAGCCGGGTCGGGGGGCTACACCTTC. It codes for CASSQAGSGGYTF.

The V call is TRBV20-1, the J call TRBJ1-6, with a tentative D call TRBD1 (5 bases). This CDR3 spans 14 amino acids. The ends were cut back, 3 bases at V and 6 bases at J, with 12 bases in the middle. The germline gives CDR1 DFQATT, CDR2 SNEGSKA (reference sequence). The CDR3 region has the DNA TGCAGTGCTAGTAGGGGAGGGATTAATTCACCCCTCCACTTT. It translates to CSASRGGINSPLHF.

The V and J genes are TRBV5-1 and TRBJ1-4; 9 bases align to TRBD1. V was pared by 4 bases and J by 6 bases, with 4 bases of the junction left unmatched. The CDR3 has 14 residues. The germline V gene has CDR1 SGHRS and CDR2 YFSETQ. For the CDR3, the DNA is TGCGCCAGCAGCGTGGGACAGGGAGATGAAAAACTGTTTTTT. Amino acid sequence: CASSVGQGDEKLFF.

The CDR3 nucleotides read TGTGCCAGCAGTTTACGAGGGTTTGCGGAAAAACTGTTTTTT. It is translated as CASSLRGFAEKLFF. The rearrangement links TRBV27 to TRBJ1-4, with no clear D. V lost 2 bases to trimming and J lost 8 bases, with 12 bases between them. The CDR3 runs 14 residues. Germline CDR1 is MNHEY and CDR2 is SMNVEV (reference sequence). The variable domain in full, with the rest retrieved from reference TRBV27 and TRBJ1-4, is EAQVTQNPRYLITVTGKKLTVTCSQNMNHEYMSWYRQDPGLGLRQIYYSMNVEVTDKGDVPEGYKVSRKEKRNFPLILESPSPNQTSLYFCASSLRGFAEKLFFGSGTQLSVL.

This sequence joins TRBV5-4 and TRBJ2-3, with TRBD2 as a possible D gene (7 bases). Trimming removed 0 bases from V and 4 bases from J, with 18 bases in between. The CDR3 is 17 amino acids. Germline CDR1 is SGHNT and CDR2 is YYREEE (reference sequence). The CDR3, as DNA: TGTGCCAGCAGCTTGGGTGGGGGGGCAAATCGGGCAGATACGCAGTATTTT. It translates to CASSLGGGANRADTQYF.

The chain recombines TRBV6-2 or TRBV6-3 with TRBJ2-1; 8 positions agree with TRBD2. The CDR3 runs to 14 residues. Germline CDR1 MNHEY, CDR2 SVGEGT. J was trimmed by 8 bases and V by 2 bases; bases with no gene match: 5. CDR3: CASSYPGLVYEQFF. CDR3 in DNA: TGTGCCAGCAGTTACCCGGGACTAGTTTATGAGCAGTTCTTC.

The sample holds one count of this clone. The chain employs TRBV13 and TRBJ1-1; 8 positions agree with TRBD1. This CDR3 contains 12 residues. J was trimmed by 6 bases and V by 5 bases; bases with no gene match: 2. Germline V gene lookup returns CDR1 PRHDT and CDR2 FYEKMQ (reference sequence). The CDR3 protein is CASSDRGPEAFF. For the CDR3, the DNA is TGTGCCAGCAGCGACAGGGGTCCTGAAGCTTTCTTT.

J is TRBJ2-3 and V is TRBV19; 8 nucleotides agree with TRBD1. This CDR3 contains 15 residues. Germline loops: CDR1 LNHDA, CDR2 SQIVND (reference sequence). V was pared by 5 bases and J by 0 bases, with 4 bases of the junction left unmatched. The CDR3 sequence is CASSPRQGSTDTQYF. The CDR3 DNA reads TGTGCCAGTAGTCCAAGACAGGGGAGCACAGATACGCAGTATTTT.

The genes are TRBV24-1 and TRBJ2-1; perhaps TRBD2 as D (7 bases). CDR1 and CDR2 (germline): KGHDR, SFDVKD. V was pared by 1 base and J by 9 bases, with 18 bases between. The CDR3 is made up of 16 amino acids. The CDR3 region is CATSDLGGRAVGEQFF. As DNA, the CDR3 is TGTGCCACCAGTGATTTAGGGGGGAGGGCCGTGGGTGAGCAGTTCTTC.

A note on this clone: This sample also contains other DNA sequences that code for the same CDR3. The chain is built from TRBV9 and TRBJ2-7; 7 bases are shared with TRBD2. The CDR3 is 14 amino acids. The germline gives CDR1 SGDLS, CDR2 YYNGEE. V lost 4 bases, J lost 0 bases, and 4 bases stayed unmatched. CDR3 region: CASSPGGSSYEQYF. The CDR3 DNA reads TGTGCCAGCAGCCCCGGGGGGTCCTCCTACGAGCAGTACTTC.

The chain employs TRBV28 and TRBJ1-1; D is unclear. The CDR3 length is 12 residues. V gave up 6 bases and J gave up 7 bases, with 12 bases separating them. Germline V gives CDR1 MDHEN, CDR2 SYDVKM. The CDR3 here is CASRRQTGEAFF. Here the CDR3 DNA reads TGTGCCAGCAGGCGCCAGACGGGTGAAGCTTTCTTT.

This chain joins TRBV6-5 and TRBJ1-2; possibly TRBD1 for D (6 bases). The CDR3 sequence is 14 residues long. The germline CDR1 and CDR2 sequences are MNHEY and SVGAGI. V was shortened by 2 bases and J by 7 bases, with 14 bases between the two germline ends. For the CDR3, the DNA is TGTGCCAGCAGTTACGAAGGGGGTTTCGGTGGCTACACCTTC. This translates into CASSYEGGFGGYTF.

This clone appeared once. This rearrangement joins TRBV12-3 or TRBV12-4 to TRBJ2-1, with a weak D call TRBD1 (6 bases). The CDR3 runs to 13 residues. Deletions cut 6 bases from V and 9 bases from J, with 15 bases between. CDR3 protein: CASRTSGVREQFF. DNA of the CDR3: TGTGCCAGCAGGACATCAGGGGTGCGTGAGCAGTTCTTC.

This clone appeared once. The chain is built from TRBV27 and TRBJ1-5; D perhaps matches TRBD1 (5 bases). From germline, CDR1 is MNHEY and CDR2 SMNVEV (reference sequence). The CDR3 sequence is 14 residues long. V was pared by 5 bases and J by 6 bases, with 14 bases between. CDR3 nucleotides: TGTGCCAGCAGTCGGTGGGGGGGAGGTCAGCCCCAGCATTTT. It specifies CASSRWGGGQPQHF.

This clone showed up just once. This rearrangement joins TRBV27 to TRBJ1-2, with 10 bases lining up with TRBD1. Germline trimming cut 2 bases from V and 6 bases from J; bases unmatched to any gene: 9. This CDR3 spans 16 amino acids. Germline V gene sequence: CDR1 MNHEY, CDR2 SMNVEV (reference sequence). The CDR3 sequence is CASSLSGTGDFNGYTF. As DNA, the CDR3 is TGTGCCAGCAGTTTAAGTGGGACAGGGGACTTCAATGGCTACACCTTC.